The 28 T cell receptor beta chains below were found in one sample sequenced in a study of tumor-infiltrating lymphocytes in localized non-small cell lung cancer. The table came from immunoSEQ multiplex PCR; TCRdb's copy has only in-frame clones and leaves some out. The sample shows about 12,000 clones, less than 90% of them seen only once. Sequencing used lung tumor tissue. The receptor source for this set is a human donor with non-small cell lung cancer.

CDR3 region: CASSELTSGDYEQYF. The CDR3 DNA reads TGTGCCAGCAGTGAACTGACTAGCGGTGACTACGAGCAGTACTTC. This rearrangement joins TRBV25-1 to TRBJ2-7, with 9 nucleotides matching TRBD2. The junction had 5 bases not matched to a gene; V was cut back by 2 bases and J by 3 bases. The CDR3 runs to 15 residues. Germline V gives CDR1 MGHDK, CDR2 SYGVNS.

The chain joins TRBV7-9 to TRBJ2-1, with D perhaps matching TRBD2 (6 bases). The CDR3 is 14 residues long. The germline V gene encodes CDR1 SEHNR and CDR2 FQNEAQ (reference sequence). Trimming left V 5 bases short and J 5 bases short, with 13 bases between. The CDR3 sequence is CASSKTLANNEQFF. DNA of the CDR3: TGTGCCAGCAGCAAAACCCTAGCGAACAATGAGCAGTTCTTC.

This clone has only a few counts. V is TRBV6-6 and J is TRBJ1-2; no reliable D call. The CDR3 has 14 amino acids. V lost 8 bases and J lost 3, with 16 bases in between. Per the germline V gene, CDR1 is MNHNY and CDR2 is SVGAGI (reference sequence). In nucleotides, the CDR3 is TGTGCCAGCGAGTCCGCCCGAAGTGACTATGGCTACACCTTC. Its translation: CASESARSDYGYTF.

The V and J genes are TRBV18 and TRBJ2-2; D unclear. The length of the CDR3 is 13 residues. Trimming shortened V by 4 bases and J by 2 bases, and 5 bases separated the two germline ends. CDR1 is KGHSH, CDR2 LQKENI, per germline. The DNA of the CDR3 is TGTGCCAGCTCACAAAGCAACACCGGGGAGCTGTTTTTT. This encodes CASSQSNTGELFF.

By proportion, this clone is medium-sized. The chain links TRBV5-1 to TRBJ1-2; D might be TRBD1 (5 bases). The length of the CDR3 is 14 residues. Trimming pared 0 bases from V and 4 bases from J, leaving 10 bases between. Germline CDR1 and CDR2: SGHRS and YFSETQ. CDR3 loop: CASSLAGFGYGYTF. Written as DNA, the CDR3 is TGCGCCAGCAGCTTGGCAGGGTTCGGCTATGGCTACACCTTC.

This clone was seen a single time. The chain carries TRBV19 and TRBJ1-1; a possible D gene is TRBD1 (6 bases). V was shortened by 1 base and J by 1 base, with 7 bases between the two germline ends. The CDR3 is made up of 14 amino acids. Germline loops: CDR1 LNHDA, CDR2 SQIVND (reference sequence). CDR3 region: CASSIARGNTEAFF. The CDR3, as DNA: TGTGCCAGTAGTATAGCCAGGGGGAACACTGAAGCTTTCTTT.

This rearrangement joins TRBV30 to TRBJ2-3; TRBD2 matches 12 bases. CDR1 is GTSNPN and CDR2 is SVGIG in the germline V gene (reference sequence). The CDR3 extends over 16 amino acids. The V and J ends lost 4 bases and 4 bases, in that order; junction bases with no gene match: 9. This chain's CDR3 is CAWNLAGGLFSDTQYF. In DNA form, the CDR3 reads TGTGCCTGGAACCTAGCGGGGGGGCTTTTCTCAGATACGCAGTATTTT.

This clone was counted only a few times. The genes are TRBV21-1 and TRBJ1-2. TRBV21-1 is labeled a pseudogene. The CDR3 totals 13 residues. This CDR3 reads CASSKGKGGGYTF. In DNA, the CDR3 is TGTGCCAGCAGCAAAGGGAAGGGAGGCGGCTACACCTTC.

V is TRBV10-3 and J is TRBJ2-7, with D unresolved. CDR1 is ENHRY and CDR2 is SYGVKD in the germline V gene. The CDR3 covers 11 residues. The V end lost 8 bases, the J end lost 7 bases, and 12 bases lay between the germline ends. CDR3 nucleotides: TGTGCCATCGGCGGTGGTTCGGAGCAGTACTTC. Protein sequence: CAIGGGSEQYF.

The rearrangement links TRBV7-6 to TRBJ1-6; the match to TRBD1 covers 8 bases. V was clipped by 5 bases and J by 9 bases; unmatched bases: 15. The CDR3 is 17 amino acids. CDR1 is SGHVS, CDR2 FNYEAQ, per germline. CDR3 in DNA: TGTGCCAGCAGCGTAGGACGAGACAGGGGAATTGGTTCACCCCTCCACTTT. Translated, it gives CASSVGRDRGIGSPLHF.

V usage is TRBV29-1 and J usage is TRBJ1-1, with D hard to call. V was clipped by 6 bases and J by 1 base, with 12 bases between them. This CDR3 has 13 residues. The germline V gene has CDR1 SQVTM and CDR2 ANQGSEA. CDR3 in DNA: TGCAGCGTCCCCCGGGAGGGGAACACTGAAGCTTTCTTT. This codes for CSVPREGNTEAFF.

The rearrangement uses TRBV5-1 and TRBJ2-1; maybe TRBD2 (5 bases). The CDR3 is made up of 15 amino acids. Germline V gene data show CDR1 as SGHRS and CDR2 as YFSETQ. Trimming took off 3 bases at V and 9 bases at J, with 19 bases between the two ends. The CDR3 loop reads CASSSWGGSVGEQFF. CDR3 coding DNA: TGCGCCAGCAGCTCCTGGGGTGGGAGCGTGGGTGAGCAGTTCTTC.

The gene calls are TRBV15 and TRBJ1-4; the D is unclear. CDR1 is LNHNV and CDR2 is YYDKDF in the germline V gene (reference sequence). There are 14 residues in the CDR3. V lost 0 bases and J 5 bases, leaving 7 bases between the germline ends. The CDR3 nucleotides read TGTGCCACCAGCAGAGATCTAATAAATGAAAAACTGTTTTTT. Protein: CATSRDLINEKLFF.

This chain links TRBV9 with TRBJ2-7, with 9 positions matching TRBD1. The CDR3 spans 13 residues. Germline V gene sequence: CDR1 SGDLS, CDR2 YYNGEE. With 5 bases clipped from V and 4 bases from J, the junction kept 4 bases outside the gene matches. This CDR3 reads CASSPQGAYEQYF. In nucleotides, the CDR3 is TGTGCCAGCAGTCCACAGGGGGCTTACGAGCAGTACTTC.

The rearrangement links TRBV19 to TRBJ2-1; 11 bases agree with TRBD2. Germline V gene lookup returns CDR1 LNHDA and CDR2 SQIVND (reference sequence). The CDR3 totals 14 residues. J lost 4 bases, V lost 7 bases, and 3 bases had no gene match. As DNA, the CDR3 is TGTGCCAGTATGACTAGCGGGGCTTACAATGAGCAGTTCTTC. Amino acid sequence: CASMTSGAYNEQFF.

This clone was detected only once. The rearrangement uses TRBV4-1 and TRBJ1-6; D remains unclear. The CDR3 has 16 amino acids. V dropped 0 bases and J dropped 7 bases, with 13 bases sitting between them. Germline lookup yields CDR1 MGHRA and CDR2 YSYEKL. CDR3 nucleotides: TGCGCCAGCAGCCAAGATCCAGCAGGTCAGAATTCACCCCTCCACTTT. Amino acid sequence: CASSQDPAGQNSPLHF.

The chain has TRBV18 and TRBJ1-5; D ambiguous. Germline CDR1 reads KGHSH; CDR2 reads LQKENI. With 2 bases removed from V and 5 bases from J, the gap between germline ends came to 10 bases. The CDR3 runs 14 residues. CDR3 in amino acids: CASSPRGGDQPQHF. For the CDR3, the DNA is TGTGCCAGCTCACCAAGAGGTGGGGATCAGCCCCAGCATTTT. Looking up the rest from reference TRBV18 and TRBJ1-5 gives the full variable domain: NAGVMQNPRHLVRRRGQEARLRCSPMKGHSHVYWYRQLPEEGLKFMVYLQKENIIDESGMPKERFSAEFPKEGPSILRIQQVVRGDSAAYFCASSPRGGDQPQHFGDGTRLSIL.

The V gene is TRBV7-9, the J gene TRBJ1-3; TRBD1 is a possible D gene (5 bases). Trimming cost V 1 base and J 0 bases, with 7 bases left between them. From germline, CDR1 is SEHNR and CDR2 FQNEAQ (reference sequence). The CDR3 has 15 residues. This chain's CDR3 is CASSLGGFSGNTIYF. The CDR3 nucleotides are TGTGCCAGCAGCTTAGGGGGGTTCTCTGGAAACACCATATATTTT.

This chain links TRBV5-4 with TRBJ2-5; TRBD2 matches 7 bases. The ends lost 1 base at V and 5 bases at J; junction bases unmatched: 5. The CDR3 spans 14 residues. CDR1 and CDR2 from the germline V gene are SGHNT and YYREEE (reference sequence). The CDR3 region has the DNA TGTGCCAGCAGCTTGTGGGCCGGGGGGGAGACCCAGTACTTC. Translating gives CASSLWAGGETQYF.

In nucleotides, the CDR3 is TGTGCTAGTGGTTTGGGCCCGGGACAGTACCAAGAGACCCAGTACTTC. Translation: CASGLGPGQYQETQYF. The chain has TRBV12-5 and TRBJ2-5; 7 bases align to TRBD1. Germline trimming cut 1 base from V and 0 bases from J; bases unmatched to any gene: 5. Germline V gene data show CDR1 as LGHNT and CDR2 as FRNRAP. This CDR3 has 16 residues. Complete variable domain (other parts from reference TRBV12-5 and TRBJ2-5): DARVTQTPRHKVTEMGQEVTMRCQPILGHNTVFWYRQTMMQGLELLAYFRNRAPLDDSGMPKDRFSAEMPDATLATLKIQPSEPRDSAVYFCASGLGPGQYQETQYFGPGTRLLVL.

The chain combines TRBV5-1 with TRBJ2-2; D not resolved. V lost 0 bases and J lost 3, with 18 bases in between. Germline CDR1 and CDR2: SGHRS and YFSETQ. This CDR3 comprises 18 residues. In nucleotides, the CDR3 is TGCGCCAGCAGCTTGGAAATCGTGGGCCAGCATTACACCGGGGAGCTGTTTTTT. Protein product: CASSLEIVGQHYTGELFF.

The V gene is TRBV2, the J gene TRBJ2-4; the match to TRBD1 covers 10 bases. The CDR3 spans 14 residues. Germline CDR1 reads SNHLY; CDR2 reads FYNNEI. J was trimmed by 5 bases and V by 4 bases; bases with no gene match: 2. CDR3 sequence (DNA): TGTGCCAGCAGTGCCGGGACAGGGGAAAACATTCAGTACTTC. It yields the protein CASSAGTGENIQYF.

This clone was counted only a few times. V gene TRBV4-3 combines with J gene TRBJ1-6, with D perhaps TRBD1 (6 bases). The length of the CDR3 is 16 residues. Trimming took off 5 bases at V and 6 bases at J, with 17 bases between the two ends. Per the germline V gene, CDR1 is LGHNA and CDR2 is YSLEER. CDR3 in DNA: TGCGCCAGCAGCTTAACCCCCGGGGGGCCTAATTCACCCCTCCACTTT. Its translation: CASSLTPGGPNSPLHF.

The table lists this clone with a few counts. The chain combines TRBV15 with TRBJ2-1; D is uncertain. CDR3 size: 14 residues. The ends were cut back, 0 bases at V and 5 bases at J, with 8 bases in the middle. The germline gives CDR1 LNHNV, CDR2 YYDKDF (reference sequence). This CDR3 is CATSRDLRDNEQFF. The CDR3, as DNA: TGTGCCACCAGCAGAGATTTGAGAGACAATGAGCAGTTCTTC.

This clone turned up a few times. V is TRBV6-4 and J is TRBJ1-2, with D uncertain. The CDR3 is 12 residues long. V lost 2 bases to trimming and J lost 6 bases, with 7 bases between them. CDR1 is MRHNA and CDR2 is SNTAGT in the germline V gene. The CDR3 nucleotides are TGTGCCAGCAGTGACATTGGCGATGGCTACACCTTC. The encoded protein is CASSDIGDGYTF.

The J gene is TRBJ1-1, the V gene TRBV29-1; D might be TRBD1 (5 bases). The CDR3 covers 14 residues. Germline assignment: CDR1 SQVTM and CDR2 ANQGSEA. V was shortened by 3 bases and J by 4 bases, with 15 bases between the two germline ends. CDR3 sequence reads: CSVDRDPGGTEAFF. CDR3 nucleotides: TGCAGCGTTGACAGGGACCCGGGGGGCACTGAAGCTTTCTTT.

The chain couples TRBV30 to TRBJ1-3; D gene uncertain. Trimming left V 5 bases short and J 2 bases short, with 4 bases between. Germline CDR1 reads GTSNPN; CDR2 reads SVGIG (reference sequence). The CDR3 runs 11 residues. CDR3 residues: CAWDTGNTIYF. The DNA of the CDR3 is TGTGCCTGGGACACTGGAAACACCATATATTTT. Filled out from reference TRBV30 and TRBJ1-3, the complete variable domain reads SQTIHQWPATLVQPVGSPLSLECTVEGTSNPNLYWYRQAAGRGLQLLFYSVGIGQISSEVPQNLSASRPQDRQFILSSKKLLLSDSGFYLCAWDTGNTIYFGEGSWLTVV.

This chain joins TRBV7-6 and TRBJ1-3, with a tentative D call TRBD1 (5 bases). V shed 5 bases and J shed 3 bases, with 14 bases lying between them. CDR3 length: 15 amino acids. Germline-derived CDR1 and CDR2 are SGHVS and FNYEAQ. CDR3 in amino acids: CASSLRDGHGNTIYF. The CDR3 DNA reads TGTGCCAGCAGCCTCCGGGACGGACATGGAAACACCATATATTTT.